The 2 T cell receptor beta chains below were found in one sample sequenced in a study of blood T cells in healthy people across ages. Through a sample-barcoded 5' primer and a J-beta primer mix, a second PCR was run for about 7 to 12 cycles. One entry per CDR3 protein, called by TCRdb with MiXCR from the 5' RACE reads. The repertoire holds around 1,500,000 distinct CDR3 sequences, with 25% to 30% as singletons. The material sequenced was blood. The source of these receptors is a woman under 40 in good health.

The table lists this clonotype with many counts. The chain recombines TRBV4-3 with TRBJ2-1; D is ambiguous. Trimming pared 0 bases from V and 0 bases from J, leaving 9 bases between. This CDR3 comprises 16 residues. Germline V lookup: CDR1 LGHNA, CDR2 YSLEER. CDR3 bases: TGCGCCAGCAGCCAAGATAATGGGTACTCCTACAATGAGCAGTTCTTC. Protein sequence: CASSQDNGYSYNEQFF.

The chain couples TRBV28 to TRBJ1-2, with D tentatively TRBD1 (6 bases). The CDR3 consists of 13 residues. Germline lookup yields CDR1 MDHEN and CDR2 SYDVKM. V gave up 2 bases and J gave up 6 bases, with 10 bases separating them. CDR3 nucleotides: TGTGCCAGCAGTTTAAACAGGGATAATGGCTACACCTTC. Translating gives CASSLNRDNGYTF.